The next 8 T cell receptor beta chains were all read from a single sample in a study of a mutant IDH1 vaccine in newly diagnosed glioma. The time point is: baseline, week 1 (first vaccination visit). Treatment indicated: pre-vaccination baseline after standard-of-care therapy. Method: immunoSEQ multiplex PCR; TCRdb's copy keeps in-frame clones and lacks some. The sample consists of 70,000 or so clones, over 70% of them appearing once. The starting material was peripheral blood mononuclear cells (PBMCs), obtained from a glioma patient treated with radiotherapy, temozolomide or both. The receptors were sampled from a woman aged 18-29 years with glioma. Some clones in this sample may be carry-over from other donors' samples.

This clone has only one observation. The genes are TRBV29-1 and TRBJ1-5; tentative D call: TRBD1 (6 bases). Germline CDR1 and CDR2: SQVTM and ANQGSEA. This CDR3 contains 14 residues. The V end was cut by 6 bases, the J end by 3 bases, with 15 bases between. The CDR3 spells CSVLEGGPNQPQHF. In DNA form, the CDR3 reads TGCAGCGTACTCGAGGGGGGGCCCAATCAGCCCCAGCATTTT.

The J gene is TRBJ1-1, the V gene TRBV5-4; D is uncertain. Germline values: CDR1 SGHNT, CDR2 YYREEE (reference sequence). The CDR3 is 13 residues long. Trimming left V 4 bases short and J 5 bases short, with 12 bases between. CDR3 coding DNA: TGTGCCAGCAGCCAAGGGCAGCGGACTGAAGCTTTCTTT. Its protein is CASSQGQRTEAFF.

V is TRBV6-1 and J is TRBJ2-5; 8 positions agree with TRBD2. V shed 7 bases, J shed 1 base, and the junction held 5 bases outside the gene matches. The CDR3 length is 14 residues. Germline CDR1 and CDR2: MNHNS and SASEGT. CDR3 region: CASTRGRIQETQYF. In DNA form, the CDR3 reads TGTGCCAGCACCCGCGGGAGGATCCAAGAGACCCAGTACTTC.

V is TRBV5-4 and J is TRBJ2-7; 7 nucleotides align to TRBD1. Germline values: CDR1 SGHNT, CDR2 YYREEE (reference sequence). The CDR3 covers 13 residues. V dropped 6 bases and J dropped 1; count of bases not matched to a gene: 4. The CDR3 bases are TGTGCCAGCACCTTACAGGGGTCCTACGAGCAGTACTTC. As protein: CASTLQGSYEQYF.

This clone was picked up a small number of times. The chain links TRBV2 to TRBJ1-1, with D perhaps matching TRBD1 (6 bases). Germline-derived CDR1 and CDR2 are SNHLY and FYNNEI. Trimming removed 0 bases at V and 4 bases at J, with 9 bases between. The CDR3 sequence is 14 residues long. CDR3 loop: CASSEAAGATEAFF. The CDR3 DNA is TGTGCCAGCAGTGAAGCGGCAGGGGCCACTGAAGCTTTCTTT.

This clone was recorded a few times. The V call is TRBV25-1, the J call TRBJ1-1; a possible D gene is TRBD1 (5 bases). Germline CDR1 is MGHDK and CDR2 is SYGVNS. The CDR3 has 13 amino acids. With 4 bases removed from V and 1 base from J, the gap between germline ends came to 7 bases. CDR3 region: CASSVGGNTEAFF. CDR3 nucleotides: TGTGCCAGCAGTGTCGGGGGGAACACTGAAGCTTTCTTT.

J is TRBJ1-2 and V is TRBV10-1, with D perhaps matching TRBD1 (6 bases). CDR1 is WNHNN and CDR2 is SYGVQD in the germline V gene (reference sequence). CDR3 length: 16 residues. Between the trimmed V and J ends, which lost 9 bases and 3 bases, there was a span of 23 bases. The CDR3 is CASSYRSRGGDYGYTF. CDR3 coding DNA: TGCGCCAGTAGTTATAGATCTCGAGGGGGAGACTATGGCTACACCTTC.

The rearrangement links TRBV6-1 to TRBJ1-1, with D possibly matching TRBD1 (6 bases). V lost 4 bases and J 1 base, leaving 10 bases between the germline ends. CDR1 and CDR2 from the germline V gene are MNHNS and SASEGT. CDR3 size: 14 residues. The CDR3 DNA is TGTGCCAGCAGTGTGGGACACTGGAACACTGAAGCTTTCTTT. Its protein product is CASSVGHWNTEAFF.